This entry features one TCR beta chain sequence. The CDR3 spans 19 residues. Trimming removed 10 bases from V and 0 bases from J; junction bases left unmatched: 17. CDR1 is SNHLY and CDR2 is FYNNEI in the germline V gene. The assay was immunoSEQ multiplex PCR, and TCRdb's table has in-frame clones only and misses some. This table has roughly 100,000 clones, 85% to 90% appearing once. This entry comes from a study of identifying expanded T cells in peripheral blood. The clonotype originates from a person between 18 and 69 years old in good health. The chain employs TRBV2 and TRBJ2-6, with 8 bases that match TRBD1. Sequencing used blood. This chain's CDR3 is CANRVASQGANSGANVLTF. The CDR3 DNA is TGTGCCAACAGAGTGGCCTCCCAGGGGGCAAACTCTGGGGCCAACGTCCTGACTTTC.